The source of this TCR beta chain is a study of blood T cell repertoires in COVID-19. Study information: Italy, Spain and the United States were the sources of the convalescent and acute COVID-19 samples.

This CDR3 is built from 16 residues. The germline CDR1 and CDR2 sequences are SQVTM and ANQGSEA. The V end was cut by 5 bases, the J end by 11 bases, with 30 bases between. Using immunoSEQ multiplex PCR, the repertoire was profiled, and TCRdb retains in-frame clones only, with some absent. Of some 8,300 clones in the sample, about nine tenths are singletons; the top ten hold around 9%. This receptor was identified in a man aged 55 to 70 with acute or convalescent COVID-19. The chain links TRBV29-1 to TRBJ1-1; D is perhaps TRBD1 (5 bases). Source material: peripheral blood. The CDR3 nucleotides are TGCAGCGTTCGTAGGGAAAGGGGATCGATCGTCTCGCACGCTTTCTTT. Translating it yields CSVRRERGSIVSHAFF.